The next 29 T cell receptor beta chains were all read from a single sample in a study of T cells in Graves' hyperthyroidism and ophthalmopathy. From RNA transcripts, TCR beta CDR3 regions were amplified. When the TCR CDR3 underwent first-round RT-PCR, the HTBI primer set was used. TCRdb re-derived calls from the multiplex PCR reads in MiXCR, one entry per CDR3 protein. The sample includes fewer than 650,000 distinct CDR3 sequences, over 11% of them seen just once. The sequenced material came from blood. These receptors were obtained from a woman in her thirties with Graves' hyperthyroidism that later progressed to Graves' ophthalmopathy.

This clonotype showed up many times. The genes are TRBV12-3 or TRBV12-4 and TRBJ1-2; 8 positions match TRBD1. With V trimmed by 5 bases and J by 4 bases, 9 bases remained unmatched. The CDR3 has 15 residues. As DNA, the CDR3 is TGTGCCAGCAGTCCCTCAGGACAGGGTCCCTATGGCTACACCTTC. Amino acid sequence: CASSPSGQGPYGYTF.

About this clonotype itself: A much larger clone lies one base from this, so it may be a read error. This sequence joins TRBV7-9 and TRBJ2-5; TRBD1 is a possible D gene (5 bases). From germline, CDR1 is SEHNR and CDR2 FQNEAQ (reference sequence). V lost 5 bases and J 1 base, leaving 14 bases between the germline ends. The CDR3 consists of 15 residues. This CDR3 is CASSPPDSLQETQYF. The CDR3 coding sequence is TGTGCCAGCAGCCCACCCGACAGTCTCCAAGAGACCCAGTACTTC.

In its sample, this clonotype was seen many times. The chain links TRBV2 to TRBJ2-6; D gene uncertain. The germline gives CDR1 SNHLY, CDR2 FYNNEI. The CDR3 runs to 14 residues. The germline V and J ends were trimmed by 2 bases and 2 bases, with 4 bases remaining between them. In DNA form, the CDR3 reads TGTGCCAGCAGTGAACAGACTGGGGCCAACGTCCTGACTTTC. Translating gives CASSEQTGANVLTF. Looking up the rest from reference TRBV2 and TRBJ2-6 gives the full variable domain: EPEVTQTPSHQVTQMGQEVILRCVPISNHLYFYWYRQILGQKVEFLVSFYNNEISEKSEIFDDQFSVERPDGSNFTLKIRSTKLEDSAMYFCASSEQTGANVLTFGAGSRLTVL.

This clonotype appeared a few times. The CDR3 reads CASSQSTGEVEKLFF. Written as DNA, the CDR3 is TGCGCCAGCAGCCAATCGACAGGGGAGGTAGAAAAACTGTTTTTT. V and J are TRBV4-1 and TRBJ1-4; 8 bases match TRBD1. This CDR3 is 15 amino acids long. From germline, CDR1 is MGHRA and CDR2 YSYEKL. J was trimmed by 8 bases and V by 2 bases; bases with no gene match: 7.

This clonotype was recorded a few times. The rearrangement uses TRBV20-1 and TRBJ2-4; D is tentatively TRBD1 or TRBD2 (5 bases each). CDR3 length: 14 residues. The V gene lost 3 bases and the J gene lost 3 bases, with 12 bases spanning the gap. Germline CDR1 is DFQATT and CDR2 is SNEGSKA (reference sequence). CDR3 DNA sequence: TGCAGTGCTAGCTCCGGGACGAACAAAAACATTCAGTACTTC. Residues: CSASSGTNKNIQYF.

CDR3 region: CASSFSSGEGEKLFF. CDR3 in DNA: TGTGCCAGCAGTTTCTCGTCAGGGGAAGGTGAAAAACTGTTTTTT. The chain recombines TRBV12-3 or TRBV12-4 with TRBJ1-4, with D perhaps TRBD1 (6 bases). The CDR3 is 15 amino acids. Trimming left V 3 bases short and J 7 bases short, with 15 bases between.

This clonotype was seen more than once but under ten times. The genes are TRBV6-1 and TRBJ1-5; maybe TRBD1 (5 bases). The length of the CDR3 is 15 residues. Germline CDR1 reads MNHNS; CDR2 reads SASEGT. The germline V and J ends were trimmed by 2 bases and 5 bases, with 13 bases remaining between them. CDR3 bases: TGTGCCAGCAGTGAAACCCACGGGGCGGATCAGCCCCAGCATTTT. Amino acids: CASSETHGADQPQHF.

This clonotype has a handful of counts. The gene calls are TRBV18 and TRBJ2-5; the match to TRBD1 covers 7 bases. Germline CDR1 is KGHSH and CDR2 is LQKENI. CDR3 length: 17 residues. With 2 bases clipped from V and 3 bases from J, the junction kept 12 bases outside the gene matches. The CDR3 DNA reads TGTGCCAGCTCACCAACCGCCCCTCCGACAGGGAAAGAGACCCAGTACTTC. Translation: CASSPTAPPTGKETQYF.

This clonotype was found many times. The chain joins TRBV28 to TRBJ1-5; weak D call: TRBD1 (6 bases). CDR1 and CDR2 (germline): MDHEN, SYDVKM. CDR3 length equals 16 residues. Trimming cost V 8 bases and J 1 base, with 18 bases left between them. The CDR3 DNA is TGTGCCAGCCATAAATTAGGGGGGGAAAGCAATCAGCCCCAGCATTTT. Its translation: CASHKLGGESNQPQHF. Full variable domain (missing parts from reference TRBV28 and TRBJ1-5): DVKVTQSSRYLVKRTGEKVFLECVQDMDHENMFWYRQDPGLGLRLIYFSYDVKMKEKGDIPEGYSVSREKKERFSLILESASTNQTSMYLCASHKLGGESNQPQHFGDGTRLSIL.

This clonotype occurred a few times. This chain joins TRBV25-1 and TRBJ1-2; D perhaps matches TRBD1 (5 bases). Germline V lookup: CDR1 MGHDK, CDR2 SYGVNS. This CDR3 is 11 amino acids long. CDR3 nucleotides: TGTGCTCGGGACCTCCCGGCTGGCTACACCTTC. This gives the protein CARDLPAGYTF.

This clonotype was seen ten or more times. The chain has TRBV3-1 and TRBJ2-1; 15 bases map to TRBD2. Trimming took 3 bases from V and 10 from J; bases not matched to a gene: 1. This CDR3 has 14 residues. CDR1 and CDR2 from the germline V gene are LGHDT and YNNKEL (reference sequence). CDR3 protein: CASSQGTSGREQFF. CDR3 bases: TGTGCCAGCAGCCAGGGGACTAGCGGGAGGGAGCAGTTCTTC.

This clonotype was observed at least ten times. V usage is TRBV5-6 and J usage is TRBJ2-7, with no clear D. The CDR3 covers 13 residues. V was trimmed by 0 bases and J by 6 bases, leaving 10 bases between them. The germline CDR1 and CDR2 sequences are SGHDT and YYEEEE. The CDR3 protein is CASSLGKVPEQYF. CDR3 bases: TGTGCCAGCAGCTTGGGAAAGGTCCCCGAGCAGTACTTC.

Turning to this clonotype: A read error may produce the germline difference seen at one junction end. This chain uses TRBV6-1 with TRBJ2-7; D gene uncertain. The germline CDR1 and CDR2 sequences are MNHNS and SASEGT. The CDR3 spans 13 residues. The CDR3 loop reads CASSYSRGFEHYF. In DNA, the CDR3 is TGTGCCAGCAGTTACTCTCGTGGCTTCGAGCATTACTTC.

This clonotype appeared a few times. J is TRBJ2-7 and V is TRBV6-1; a possible D gene is TRBD2 (5 bases). The CDR3 is made up of 14 amino acids. Germline CDR1 is MNHNS and CDR2 is SASEGT. V was pared by 10 bases and J by 7 bases, with 23 bases between. CDR3 DNA: TGTGCCATCCTTCGGGGAGTCTCGATGGGTGAGCAGTACTTC. Translating gives CAILRGVSMGEQYF.

This clonotype was observed a handful of times. The chain links TRBV3-1 to TRBJ1-1, with D unresolved. V was pared by 3 bases and J by 11 bases, with 16 bases between. The CDR3 has 13 residues. Germline V gene sequence: CDR1 LGHDT, CDR2 YNNKEL (reference sequence). CDR3 nucleotides: TGTGCCAGCAGCCACGCTATCACGCTGGAGGCTTTCTTT. Protein sequence: CASSHAITLEAFF.

The rearrangement links TRBV7-9 to TRBJ1-1; 9 bases match TRBD1. Trimming at V came to 5 bases and at J to 1 base, leaving 8 bases not matched to a gene. CDR1 and CDR2 from the germline V gene are SEHNR and FQNEAQ (reference sequence). This CDR3 region has 16 residues. CDR3 nucleotide sequence: TGTGCCAGCAGCATGGGACAGGGTGAAGCGAACACTGAAGCTTTCTTT. It yields the protein CASSMGQGEANTEAFF.

Many counts were recorded for this clonotype. The chain couples TRBV11-2 to TRBJ1-4; D not resolved. Germline CDR1 and CDR2: SGHAT and FQNNGV. The ends were cut back, 3 bases at V and 4 bases at J, with 12 bases in the middle. The CDR3 runs to 15 residues. CDR3 nucleotides: TGTGCCAGCAGCTTGGAAAGCCTGATTAATGAAAAACTGTTTTTT. Encoded protein: CASSLESLINEKLFF. The full variable domain, in which reference TRBV11-2 and TRBJ1-4 provide the parts outside the CDR3, is EAGVAQSPRYKIIEKRQSVAFWCNPISGHATLYWYQQILGQGPKLLIQFQNNGVVDDSQLPKDRFSAERLKGVDSTLKIQPAKLEDSAVYLCASSLESLINEKLFFGSGTQLSVL.

In its sample, this clonotype was seen a few times. This chain joins TRBV3-1 and TRBJ2-2, with no clear D. V was pared by 3 bases and J by 1 base, with 9 bases between. Germline CDR1 reads LGHDT; CDR2 reads YNNKEL (reference sequence). This CDR3 comprises 15 residues. The CDR3 is CASSHTNRNTGELFF. The CDR3 DNA reads TGTGCCAGCAGCCATACCAACAGGAACACCGGGGAGCTGTTTTTT.

This clonotype came up many times. This rearrangement joins TRBV19 to TRBJ2-2, with 8 bases identical to TRBD2. Germline V gene lookup returns CDR1 LNHDA and CDR2 SQIVND (reference sequence). The CDR3 contains 17 residues. J lost 0 bases, V lost 7 bases, and 10 bases had no gene match. CDR3: CASKASSGRPNTGELFF. For the CDR3, the DNA is TGTGCCAGTAAGGCTTCTAGCGGGCGCCCGAACACCGGGGAGCTGTTTTTT.

This clonotype was seen once. A much bigger clone sits one base away, suggesting this may be a read error. The V gene is TRBV10-2, the J gene TRBJ2-5, with TRBD2 identical over 8 bases. Trimming cost V 6 bases and J 9 bases; bases outside gene matches: 21. Germline V gives CDR1 WSHSY, CDR2 SAAADI. This CDR3 contains 17 residues. CDR3 region: CASSELQTSGSEEAQYF. CDR3 nucleotides: TGCGCCAGCAGCGAACTACAGACCAGCGGGAGTGAGGAGGCCCAGTACTTC.

Of note for this clonotype: With a much larger clone just one base away, this may be a read error. The chain uses TRBV6-1 and TRBJ2-1; the match to TRBD2 covers 12 bases. Germline CDR1 MNHNS, CDR2 SASEGT. CDR3 length: 15 residues. With V trimmed by 4 bases and J by 5 bases, 3 bases remained unmatched. The CDR3 DNA reads as TGTGCCAGCAGTGGGACTAGCGGGAAACACAATGAGCAGTTCTTC. Residues: CASSGTSGKHNEQFF.

This clonotype was observed at least ten times. The chain recombines TRBV11-3 with TRBJ2-1, with D tentatively TRBD1 (5 bases). This CDR3 region has 17 residues. Germline V gene lookup returns CDR1 SGHNT and CDR2 YENEEA. Trimming removed 0 bases at V and 0 bases at J, with 12 bases between. The CDR3 spells CASSLDAPGRSYNEQFF. The CDR3 bases are TGTGCCAGCAGCTTAGATGCCCCAGGGCGCTCCTACAATGAGCAGTTCTTC.

This clonotype came up many times. V is TRBV30 and J is TRBJ2-7; no definite D call. Trimming left V 4 bases short and J 4 bases short, with 8 bases between. CDR3 length: 11 amino acids. Germline V gene lookup returns CDR1 GTSNPN and CDR2 SVGIG (reference sequence). CDR3 nucleotides: TGTGCCTGGAACTTGGGTTACGAGCAGTACTTC. Its translation: CAWNLGYEQYF. The full variable domain, rest sourced from reference TRBV30 and TRBJ2-7, is SQTIHQWPATLVQPVGSPLSLECTVEGTSNPNLYWYRQAAGRGLQLLFYSVGIGQISSEVPQNLSASRPQDRQFILSSKKLLLSDSGFYLCAWNLGYEQYFGPGTRLTVT.

Ten or more counts support this clonotype. The chain is built from TRBV5-1 and TRBJ1-1; D possibly corresponds to TRBD1 (6 bases). Germline CDR1 is SGHRS and CDR2 is YFSETQ. The germline V and J ends were trimmed by 0 bases and 1 base, with 13 bases remaining between them. This CDR3 region has 16 residues. The CDR3, as DNA: TGCGCCAGCAGCTTGGCCGAGGGACACCCGAACACTGAAGCTTTCTTT. Encoded protein: CASSLAEGHPNTEAFF.

Comments on this clonotype: A much larger clonotype is one base distant, so this may be a read error. The CDR3 protein is CASRLDRGRDEQYF. As DNA, the CDR3 is TGTGCCAGCAGATTAGACAGGGGGCGCGACGAGCAGTACTTC. The V gene is TRBV7-2, the J gene TRBJ2-7; 10 bases map to TRBD1. This CDR3 is 14 amino acids long. Germline CDR1 reads SGHTA; CDR2 reads FQGNSA.

In its sample, this clonotype was seen many times. The chain combines TRBV7-9 with TRBJ2-7; 16 positions agree with TRBD2. Trimming at V came to 7 bases and at J to 6 bases, leaving 9 bases not matched to a gene. The CDR3 consists of 16 residues. From germline, CDR1 is SEHNR and CDR2 FQNEAQ (reference sequence). Here the CDR3 DNA reads TGTGCCAGCACTCAGGGACTAGCGGGAGGGCGCGGCGAGCAGTACTTC. Translating it yields CASTQGLAGGRGEQYF.

This clonotype was observed at least ten times. The J gene is TRBJ1-2, the V gene TRBV24-1; D perhaps matches TRBD1 (5 bases). CDR1 KGHDR and CDR2 SFDVKD come from the germline V gene. This CDR3 spans 15 amino acids. V lost 4 bases and J 8 bases, leaving 19 bases between the germline ends. The CDR3 is CATSDRGGFWGGYTF. CDR3 nucleotides: TGTGCCACCAGTGACCGTGGAGGATTCTGGGGCGGCTACACCTTC.

This clonotype has at least ten counts. The CDR3 coding sequence is TGTGCCAGCAGCCAAGACAAGGGGGGCCCATACAATGAGCAGTTCTTC. Encoded protein: CASSQDKGGPYNEQFF. The rearrangement uses TRBV3-1 and TRBJ2-1; D possibly uses TRBD1 or TRBD2 (6 bases each). The length of the CDR3 is 16 residues. Germline V CDR1 and CDR2: LGHDT, YNNKEL (reference sequence). The V gene lost 0 bases and the J gene lost 4 bases, with 13 bases spanning the gap.

This clonotype was counted many times. This chain connects TRBV29-1 to TRBJ1-2; D is ambiguous. This CDR3 spans 13 amino acids. Per germline, CDR1 SQVTM and CDR2 ANQGSEA. Trimming left V 2 bases short and J 4 bases short, with 11 bases between. In DNA form, the CDR3 reads TGCAGCGTTGAAATCGGTCAGCGCTATGGCTACACCTTC. Protein: CSVEIGQRYGYTF.